These 27 T cell receptor beta chains came from one sample sequenced in a study of cytotoxic CD8 clonotypes in ibrutinib-treated CLL. The protocol was immunoSEQ multiplex PCR, while the TCRdb copy is restricted to in-frame clones and leaves out a portion. The repertoire holds approximately 100,000 clones, with 58% as singletons. Sequenced here: PBMCs, sampled after 24 months of ibrutinib treatment. The receptors originated from a human donor with chronic lymphocytic leukemia.

The chain is built from TRBV5-5 and TRBJ2-1; D is possibly TRBD2 (5 bases). V lost 3 bases and J lost 8, with 6 bases in between. In germline, CDR1 is SGHKS, CDR2 YYEKEE (reference sequence). CDR3 length equals 11 residues. CDR3 amino acids: CASSSEDEQFF. CDR3 nucleotide sequence: TGTGCCAGCAGCTCGGAGGATGAGCAGTTCTTC. Based on the CDR3 plus reference TRBV5-5 and TRBJ2-1, the full variable domain is DAGVTQSPTHLIKTRGQQVTLRCSPISGHKSVSWYQQVLGQGPQFIFQYYEKEERGRGNFPDRFSARQFPNYSSELNVNALLLGDSALYLCASSSEDEQFFGPGTRLTVL.

The chain couples TRBV20-1 to TRBJ2-5; no clear D gene. The V end was cut by 5 bases, the J end by 5 bases, with 9 bases between. The CDR3 contains 11 residues. The germline gives CDR1 DFQATT, CDR2 SNEGSKA (reference sequence). CDR3 sequence: CSAPHAETQYF. DNA for the CDR3: TGCAGTGCTCCCCATGCGGAGACCCAGTACTTC.

The chain carries TRBV10-2 and TRBJ2-5; D not resolved. The CDR3 runs 11 residues. Germline CDR1 and CDR2: WSHSY and SAAADI. V lost 3 bases to trimming and J lost 5 bases, with 4 bases between them. The CDR3 DNA follows: TGCGCCAGCAGTGAAGGGGAGACCCAGTACTTC. Protein product: CASSEGETQYF.

The chain couples TRBV9 to TRBJ2-5; maybe TRBD1 (6 bases). Germline V gene sequence: CDR1 SGDLS, CDR2 YYNGEE. V lost 3 bases and J lost 4, with 22 bases in between. CDR3 length equals 17 residues. CDR3 residues: CASSARARGRGTETQYF. CDR3 DNA: TGTGCCAGCAGCGCTCGAGCCAGGGGCCGGGGAACAGAGACCCAGTACTTC. The full variable domain, with the rest looked up from reference TRBV9 and TRBJ2-5, is DSGVTQTPKHLITATGQRVTLRCSPRSGDLSVYWYQQSLDQGLQFLIQYYNGEERAKGNILERFSAQQFPDLHSELNLSSLELGDSALYFCASSARARGRGTETQYFGPGTRLLVL.

This clone has just one count. This chain connects TRBV15 to TRBJ2-4, with 9 bases fitting TRBD1. CDR3 length: 15 amino acids. Germline V gene data show CDR1 as LNHNV and CDR2 as YYDKDF (reference sequence). V shed 3 bases, J shed 7 bases, and the junction held 7 bases outside the gene matches. This chain's CDR3 is CATSRTGGGNNIQYF. CDR3 DNA: TGTGCCACCAGCAGGACAGGGGGAGGGAATAACATTCAGTACTTC. Combining the CDR3 with reference TRBV15 and TRBJ2-4 gives the whole variable domain DAMVIQNPRYQVTQFGKPVTLSCSQTLNHNVMYWYQQKSSQAPKLLFHYYDKDFNNEADTPDNFQSRRPNTSFCFLDIRSPGLGDTAMYLCATSRTGGGNNIQYFGAGTRLSVL.

This clone was counted between two and nine times. The J gene is TRBJ2-3, the V gene TRBV12-2; the D call in the table, TRBD2, was not verified against the DNA. TRBV12-2 is designated a pseudogene. There are 15 residues in the CDR3. CDR3 loop: CASRSAGGVADTQYF. Written as DNA, the CDR3 is TGTGCAAGTCGCTCAGCGGGGGGAGTGGCAGATACGCAGTATTTT.

The V gene is TRBV28, the J gene TRBJ2-6; tentative D call: TRBD1 (6 bases). Trimming removed 6 bases at V and 0 bases at J, with 21 bases between. From germline, CDR1 is MDHEN and CDR2 SYDVKM. CDR3 length: 19 residues. For the CDR3, the DNA is TGTGCCAGCAGCGGTTATCCGGGACATACCCTCTCTGGGGCCAACGTCCTGACTTTC. It specifies CASSGYPGHTLSGANVLTF.

This clone was found a few times. This chain connects TRBV7-9 to TRBJ1-6; D unclear. Between the trimmed V and J ends, which lost 4 bases and 8 bases, there was a span of 15 bases. CDR3 length: 15 amino acids. The germline V gene has CDR1 SEHNR and CDR2 FQNEAQ (reference sequence). The CDR3 DNA is TGTGCCAGCAGCTCACTCCGCGGAGGCGATTCACCCCTCCACTTT. Encoded protein: CASSSLRGGDSPLHF.

V usage is TRBV25-1 and J usage is TRBJ1-2; 11 positions agree with TRBD1. This CDR3 is built from 15 residues. CDR1 MGHDK and CDR2 SYGVNS come from the germline V gene. J gave up 7 bases and V 1 base, and 5 bases lay outside the gene matches. The CDR3 sequence: CASSEWDRGTRGYTF. The CDR3, as DNA: TGTGCCAGCAGTGAATGGGACAGGGGGACTCGTGGCTACACCTTC.

This clone has a handful of counts. CDR3: CASSVQAYTGELFF. In nucleotides, the CDR3 is TGTGCCAGCAGCGTTCAGGCGTACACCGGGGAGCTGTTTTTT. This chain uses TRBV7-6 with TRBJ2-2; D is ambiguous. CDR1 and CDR2 from the germline V gene are SGHVS and FNYEAQ. This CDR3 region has 14 residues. Between the trimmed V and J ends, which lost 5 bases and 3 bases, there was a span of 10 bases. Variable domain in full (rest from reference TRBV7-6 and TRBJ2-2): GAGVSQSPRYKVTKRGQDVALRCDPISGHVSLYWYRQALGQGPEFLTYFNYEAQQDKSGLPNDRFSAERPEGSISTLTIQRTEQRDSAMYRCASSVQAYTGELFFGEGSRLTVL.

V and J are TRBV9 and TRBJ2-1, with D perhaps TRBD2 (7 bases). Trimming removed 0 bases at V and 8 bases at J, with 9 bases between. Germline CDR1 reads SGDLS; CDR2 reads YYNGEE. The CDR3 runs 13 residues. The CDR3, as DNA: TGTGCCAGCAGCGTAGGAGGGGGGGATGAGCAGTTCTTC. It specifies CASSVGGGDEQFF. Together with reference TRBV9 and TRBJ2-1, the CDR3 gives the full variable domain: DSGVTQTPKHLITATGQRVTLRCSPRSGDLSVYWYQQSLDQGLQFLIQYYNGEERAKGNILERFSAQQFPDLHSELNLSSLELGDSALYFCASSVGGGDEQFFGPGTRLTVL.

V and J are TRBV6-6 and TRBJ1-1, with a possible D match to TRBD1 (6 bases). Trimming stripped 5 bases from V and 2 bases from J, with 18 bases between. The CDR3 has 16 residues. Per germline, CDR1 MNHNY and CDR2 SVGAGI (reference sequence). CDR3 in DNA: TGTGCCAGCAGTCACCGTAGAACAGGGCTCAACACTGAAGCTTTCTTT. It specifies CASSHRRTGLNTEAFF.

The rearrangement uses TRBV29-1 and TRBJ1-1; possible D gene TRBD1, 5 bases. Germline lookup yields CDR1 SQVTM and CDR2 ANQGSEA. The CDR3 contains 12 residues. The V end was cut by 4 bases, the J end by 0 bases, with 6 bases between. The CDR3 loop is CSVGQLNTEAFF. The CDR3 region has the DNA TGCAGCGTTGGACAGCTGAACACTGAAGCTTTCTTT. Supplemented by reference TRBV29-1 and TRBJ1-1, the full variable domain reads SAVISQKPSRDICQRGTSLTIQCQVDSQVTMMFWYRQQPGQSLTLIATANQGSEATYESGFVIDKFPISRPNLTFSTLTVSNMSPEDSSIYLCSVGQLNTEAFFGQGTRLTVV.

This chain connects TRBV5-4 to TRBJ1-1; D call uncertain. Trimming stripped 2 bases from V and 1 base from J, with 3 bases between. Germline V gene lookup returns CDR1 SGHNT and CDR2 YYREEE (reference sequence). The CDR3 extends over 12 amino acids. CDR3: CASSFGNTEAFF. DNA of the CDR3: TGTGCCAGCAGCTTTGGGAACACTGAAGCTTTCTTT.

This clone has a single count. The chain carries TRBV4-1 and TRBJ2-7; 8 bases are shared with TRBD2. CDR3 size: 14 residues. With 5 bases clipped from V and 3 bases from J, the junction kept 6 bases outside the gene matches. CDR1 and CDR2 (germline): MGHRA, YSYEKL. CDR3 in amino acids: CASSSGGQGYEQYF. CDR3 sequence (DNA): TGCGCCAGCAGCTCGGGGGGGCAGGGCTACGAGCAGTACTTC.

The chain employs TRBV15 and TRBJ2-7; 9 nucleotides line up with TRBD2. The CDR3 is made up of 15 amino acids. Germline V gives CDR1 LNHNV, CDR2 YYDKDF (reference sequence). V shed 0 bases and J 4 bases; nucleotides not matched to a gene: 4. CDR3 DNA sequence: TGTGCCACCAGCAGAGAAGGCGGGGGGGCTTACGAGCAGTACTTC. This codes for CATSREGGGAYEQYF.

This clone was detected once. This chain joins TRBV12-5 and TRBJ2-4, with D perhaps assigned TRBD1 or TRBD2 (7 bases each). This CDR3 spans 15 amino acids. Germline CDR1 and CDR2: LGHNT and FRNRAP. Trimming removed 1 base from V and 8 bases from J, with 15 bases in between. The CDR3 DNA is TGTGCTAGTGGTTTGGGCTCAGGGGGGGCGGACATTCAGTACTTC. Amino acid sequence: CASGLGSGGADIQYF.

The chain recombines TRBV19 with TRBJ1-2; tentatively, D is TRBD1 (5 bases). Germline values: CDR1 LNHDA, CDR2 SQIVND (reference sequence). The CDR3 has 15 amino acids. Trimming removed 5 bases at V and 2 bases at J, with 15 bases between. DNA for the CDR3: TGTGCCAGTAGTCCGGAGGGACGGCCCAACTATGGCTACACCTTC. Its protein is CASSPEGRPNYGYTF.

The V and J genes are TRBV7-2 and TRBJ2-3; D unresolved. CDR1 and CDR2 (germline): SGHTA, FQGNSA. The length of the CDR3 is 12 residues. Trimming shortened V by 2 bases and J by 4 bases, and 4 bases separated the two germline ends. The CDR3: CASSLMSDTQYF. The CDR3 DNA is TGTGCCAGCAGCTTAATGTCAGATACGCAGTATTTT.

This sequence joins TRBV29-1 and TRBJ2-5; 10 bases agree with TRBD1. With V trimmed by 6 bases and J by 0 bases, 4 bases remained unmatched. This CDR3 has 14 residues. Germline CDR1 SQVTM, CDR2 ANQGSEA. CDR3 nucleotides: TGCAGCGTCAAAGGGACAGGGGACCAAGAGACCCAGTACTTC. Its translation is CSVKGTGDQETQYF.

A remark on this clone: Additional DNA sequences in this sample encode the identical CDR3. The chain combines TRBV30 with TRBJ1-5, with D maybe TRBD1 (5 bases). CDR3 length: 14 amino acids. Germline CDR1 GTSNPN, CDR2 SVGIG (reference sequence). V was cut by 2 bases and J by 2 bases, with 10 bases left in between. CDR3 protein: CAWSLQGGNQPQHF. The CDR3 DNA reads TGTGCCTGGAGTCTTCAGGGAGGCAATCAGCCCCAGCATTTT.

The CDR3 reads CASSLGAGLQYF. The DNA for the CDR3 is TGTGCCAGCAGCTTAGGGGCTGGACTACAGTACTTC. The rearrangement uses TRBV11-1 and TRBJ2-7; TRBD2 is a possible D gene (6 bases). The CDR3 totals 12 residues. The V gene's germline CDR1 is SGHAT and CDR2 FQDESV (reference sequence). V lost 1 base and J 10 bases, leaving 11 bases between the germline ends. Together with reference TRBV11-1 and TRBJ2-7, the CDR3 gives the full variable domain: EAEVAQSPRYKITEKSQAVAFWCDPISGHATLYWYRQILGQGPELLVQFQDESVVDDSQLPKDRFSAERLKGVDSTLKIQPAELGDSAMYLCASSLGAGLQYFGPGTRLTVT.

The table lists this clone with a few counts. The chain uses TRBV5-1 and TRBJ1-2; possibly TRBD1 for D (5 bases). The germline V gene encodes CDR1 SGHRS and CDR2 YFSETQ. Trimming pared 6 bases from V and 8 bases from J, leaving 17 bases between. CDR3 length: 13 residues. CDR3 sequence (DNA): TGCGCCAGCACTCCGGGGGGGTACCTCGGCTACACCTTC. Residues: CASTPGGYLGYTF.

This chain joins TRBV6-6 and TRBJ2-3; D gene uncertain. The CDR3 sequence is 14 residues long. V lost 2 bases, J lost 1 base, and 7 bases lay in between. The germline CDR1 and CDR2 sequences are MNHNY and SVGAGI (reference sequence). Written as DNA, the CDR3 is TGTGCCAGCAGTTACCCCCGGGGCACAGATACGCAGTATTTT. Amino acid sequence: CASSYPRGTDTQYF.

The chain links TRBV28 to TRBJ2-1; D is ambiguous. The V and J ends lost 5 bases and 0 bases respectively, with 14 bases between them. Germline loops: CDR1 MDHEN, CDR2 SYDVKM. This CDR3 is 16 amino acids long. Here the CDR3 reads CASSLLASSSYNEQFF. The CDR3 nucleotides read TGTGCCAGCAGTCTACTGGCCAGCAGCTCCTACAATGAGCAGTTCTTC.

This chain's CDR3 is CASSQVSNQETQYF. CDR3 sequence (DNA): TGTGCCAGCAGCCAAGTCTCTAACCAAGAGACCCAGTACTTC. This chain connects TRBV7-2 to TRBJ2-5; D is unclear. Germline assignment: CDR1 SGHTA and CDR2 FQGNSA. The CDR3 is 14 amino acids. The V gene lost 5 bases and the J gene lost 0 bases, with 10 bases spanning the gap.

This chain joins TRBV18 and TRBJ1-2; possibly TRBD1 for D (6 bases). CDR1 is KGHSH and CDR2 is LQKENI in the germline V gene. Trimming left V 2 bases short and J 4 bases short, with 11 bases between. The CDR3 extends over 14 amino acids. The CDR3 region is CASSPTDSLYGYTF. The CDR3 DNA is TGTGCCAGCTCACCAACGGACAGTCTCTATGGCTACACCTTC.